This note documents a single T cell receptor (beta chain) sequence. Clones were sequenced by immunoSEQ multiplex PCR, and TCRdb holds only the in-frame ones, with some missing. The sample includes fewer than 80,000 clones, 92% of them seen just once. The data were obtained in a study of T cell changes during pregnancy in multiple sclerosis. Germline V lookup: CDR1 WNHNN, CDR2 SYGVQD (reference sequence). V was clipped by 3 bases and J by 10 bases, with 10 bases between them. The CDR3 contains 12 residues. The specimen was peripheral blood, collected in the third trimester of pregnancy. The chain is built from TRBV10-1 and TRBJ2-1, with D possibly being TRBD2 (5 bases). This TCR was recovered from a female donor in good health, enrolled as a control in a pregnancy study. Written as DNA, the CDR3 is TGCGCCAGCAGTGAAACGTCGGGAGAGCAGTTCTTC. This encodes CASSETSGEQFF.